This entry is about one T cell receptor beta chain. TCRdb's copy holds only in-frame clones and misses some; the assay was immunoSEQ multiplex PCR. The repertoire holds hundreds of thousands of clones, 98% seen once, with more than 0.3% in the top ten. These data belong to a study of shared clonotypes between healthy human individuals. CD45RO-negative, CCR7-selected cells formed the naive CD8 fraction, which excluded terminally differentiated effector memory CD45RA+ cells. Between the trimmed V and J ends, which lost 4 bases and 8 bases, there was a span of 21 bases. CDR1 is MGHRA, CDR2 YSYEKL, per germline. The CDR3 covers 16 residues.

The rearrangement joins TRBV4-1 to TRBJ2-1; possible D gene TRBD2, 5 bases. Sequencing was done on a sample of naive CD8+ T cells sorted from blood. This clonotype was sampled from a man younger than 40 in good health. The CDR3 bases are TGCGCCAGCAGCCTGCTGCTTGAGGGAGTTCTCGATGAGCAGTTCTTC. This encodes CASSLLLEGVLDEQFF.